This TCR beta chain was captured by sequencing in a study of blood T cell repertoires in COVID-19. CDR1 ENHRY and CDR2 SYGVKD come from the germline V gene. The CDR3 has 17 amino acids. V was shortened by 0 bases and J by 3 bases, with 16 bases between the two germline ends. Sequencing used immunoSEQ multiplex PCR; TCRdb keeps in-frame clones, though not all of them. The sample records 140,000 to 150,000 clones, approximately 85% being singletons. The sample comprised peripheral blood. The sequence was obtained from a woman aged 55-69 years with COVID-19, enrolled during active disease. The rearrangement links TRBV10-3 to TRBJ2-3; D is possibly TRBD2 (5 bases). CDR3 DNA: TGTGCCATCAGTGAGTCGATCACGGGAAGCGGTACAGATACGCAGTATTTT. Protein product: CAISESITGSGTDTQYF.